This T cell receptor beta chain was documented in a study of blood T cells in healthy people across ages. General study points: Naive T cell percentage strongly correlated with TCR beta diversity.

The extraction recovered at least 6 micrograms of total RNA per sample. Per the germline V gene, CDR1 is PRHDT and CDR2 is FYEKMQ (reference sequence). The CDR3 is 14 residues long. Trimming took 1 base from V and 8 from J, leaving 13 bases between them. In regard to this clonotype: What it recognizes is unknown.

For the second PCR, which ran for 7 to 11 cycles, a sample-barcoded 5' primer and a J-beta primer mix were used. TCRdb re-analysed the 5' RACE reads in MiXCR, keeping a single row per CDR3 protein. The sample carries about 1.4 million distinct CDR3 sequences, roughly 64% recorded once. Specimen: blood. This sequence originates from a man aged 18 to 35 in good health. V usage is TRBV13 and J usage is TRBJ2-3; D may be TRBD1 or TRBD2 (6 bases each). In DNA, the CDR3 is TGTGCCAGCAGCTTAGAGTCCAGGGGAGGTACGCAGTATTTT. Translating it yields CASSLESRGGTQYF.